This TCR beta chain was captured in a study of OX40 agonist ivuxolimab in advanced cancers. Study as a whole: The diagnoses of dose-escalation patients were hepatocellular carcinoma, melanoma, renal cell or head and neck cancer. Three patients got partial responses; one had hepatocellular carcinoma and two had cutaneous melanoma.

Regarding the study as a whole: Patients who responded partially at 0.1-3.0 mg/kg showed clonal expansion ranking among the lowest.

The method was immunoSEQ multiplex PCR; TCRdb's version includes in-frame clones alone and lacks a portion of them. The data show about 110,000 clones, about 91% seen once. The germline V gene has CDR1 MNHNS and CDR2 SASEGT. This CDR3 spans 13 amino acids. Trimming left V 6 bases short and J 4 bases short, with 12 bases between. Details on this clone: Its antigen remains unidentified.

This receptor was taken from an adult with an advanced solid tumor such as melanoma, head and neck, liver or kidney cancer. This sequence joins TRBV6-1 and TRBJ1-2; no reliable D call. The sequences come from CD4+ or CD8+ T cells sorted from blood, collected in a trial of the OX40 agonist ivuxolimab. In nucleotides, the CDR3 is TGTGCCAGCAGCCCCAGAAGCCTCTATGGCTACACCTTC. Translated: CASSPRSLYGYTF.